The rows below give T cell receptor beta chains drawn from one sample of a study of radiation and T cells in renal cell carcinoma. Repertoires were generated with immunoSEQ multiplex PCR, while TCRdb's copy carries only in-frame clones and drops some. The repertoire holds roughly 130,000 clones, approximately 75% seen once, with about 1.9% in the top ten. The starting material was blood, obtained from a patient whose treatment included radiotherapy and nephrectomy. The source of these receptors is a woman aged 60 to 75 with renal cell carcinoma. CDR3s include the opening cysteine and the closing phenylalanine or tryptophan. A D gene is named only where the DNA matches it firmly. For some rows the clone size is stated as once, few or many, or as a class when expanded; others skip it.

V gene	clone size	D gene	J gene	CDR3 DNA	CDR3 protein
TRBV4-1	many	TRBD2	TRBJ2-3	TGCGCCAGCAGCCAAGAACCTAGCGGGGGCACAGATACGCAGTATTTT	CASSQEPSGGTDTQYF
TRBV5-1	-	-	TRBJ2-3	TGCGCCAGCAGCTTCTTGGCGGGTTCTAGCACAGATACGCAGTATTTT	CASSFLAGSSTDTQYF
TRBV7-2	-	-	TRBJ2-1	TGTGCCAGCAGCTTAGTTCAAGGGGGGCCCTACAATGAGCAGTTCTTC	CASSLVQGGPYNEQFF
TRBV7-3	-	-	TRBJ2-2	TGTGCCAGCAACGCGGGGTATGGGACCGGGGAGCTGTTTTTT	CASNAGYGTGELFF
TRBV29-1	-	TRBD1	TRBJ1-2	TGCAGCGCCTCGGGACAGGTGGGCTATGGCTACACCTTC	CSASGQVGYGYTF
TRBV27	-	TRBD1	TRBJ2-1	TGTGCCAGCAGTGGGGTGAGCCGACAGGGGGGGTACAATGAGCAGTTCTTC	CASSGVSRQGGYNEQFF
TRBV9	few	TRBD1	TRBJ1-5	TGTGCCAGCAGTCTGACAGGGAATCAGCCCCAGCATTTT	CASSLTGNQPQHF
TRBV9	few	TRBD1	TRBJ1-1	TGTGCCAGCAGCGAGATCCCGGGACAGGGCGAAGCTTTCTTT	CASSEIPGQGEAFF
TRBV6-4	-	-	TRBJ2-6	TGTGCCAGCAGTGACGAGTCTGGGGCCAACGTCCTGACTTTC	CASSDESGANVLTF
TRBV10-3	-	TRBD1	TRBJ2-4	TGTGCCATCAGCACCGGGACAGGGGGCGAGGGGACCGCCAAAAACATTCAGTACTTC	CAISTGTGGEGTAKNIQYF
TRBV6-5	-	-	TRBJ2-5	TGTGCCAGCAATCCCGGCAGGACGGGAGAGACCCAGTACTTC	CASNPGRTGETQYF
TRBV28	-	TRBD2	TRBJ2-1	TGTGCCAGCAGTTTTGCGGGGGGGAGGGACAATGAGCAGTTCTTC	CASSFAGGRDNEQFF
TRBV7-3	many	TRBD2	TRBJ2-1	TGTGCCAGCAGCTCTAGCGGGAATATGGTTGAGCAGTTCTTC	CASSSSGNMVEQFF
TRBV5-5	-	TRBD1	TRBJ2-5	TGTGCCAGCAGCTTGGCGGTTTCAGGGGGTAGAGGAGAGACCCAGTACTTC	CASSLAVSGGRGETQYF
TRBV5-1	-	-	TRBJ1-6	TGCGCCAGCAGCCCGGAAGCTCCAGGGTACTCACCCCTCCACTTT	CASSPEAPGYSPLHF
TRBV19	-	TRBD2	TRBJ2-7	TGTGCCAGTAGTATCCTAGCTAGCGGGGGCACTCCTTACGAGCAGTACTTC	CASSILASGGTPYEQYF
TRBV30	-	TRBD2	TRBJ2-5	TGTGCCTGGAGTTTCCCTTCGACTAGCGGGGGGGCCGGGAGGCAAGAGACCCAGTACTTC	CAWSFPSTSGGAGRQETQYF
TRBV11-2	few	-	TRBJ2-5	TGTGCCAGCTCCAGGGGACACCAAGAGACCCAGTACTTC	CASSRGHQETQYF
TRBV18	-	TRBD2	TRBJ2-3	TGTGCCAGCTCGCTATCTAGCGGAATCAACTTACTACACACAGATACGCAGTATTTT	CASSLSSGINLLHTDTQYF
TRBV7-9	few	TRBD1	TRBJ1-5	TGTGCCAGCAGCATAGGGACAGGACGCAATCAGCCCCAGCATTTT	CASSIGTGRNQPQHF
TRBV7-8	few	-	TRBJ1-2	TGTGCCAGCACGGGCGGAGGTTGGGAAGGCTACACCTTC	CASTGGGWEGYTF
TRBV28	-	-	TRBJ1-5	TGTGCCAGCAGAGTCACGGATTATCAGCCCCAGCATTTT	CASRVTDYQPQHF
TRBV10-3	-	-	TRBJ2-7	TGTGCCATTAAAGCGGACGTTGCAGGGGACTACGAGCAGTACTTC	CAIKADVAGDYEQYF
TRBV7-9	few	TRBD2	TRBJ2-7	TGTGCCAGCAGCTCTAGCGGGGCGACCTACGAGCAGTACTTC	CASSSSGATYEQYF
TRBV5-1	-	TRBD1	TRBJ2-1	TGCGCCAGCAGCTTGACAGGGGATGGGGACAATGAGCAGTTCTTC	CASSLTGDGDNEQFF
TRBV6-5	-	TRBD2	TRBJ2-7	TGTGCCAGCAGGGAGACTAGCGGGGCCTCGAGGGAGTACTTC	CASRETSGASREYF
TRBV6-5	-	TRBD2	TRBJ2-1	TGTGCCAGCAGTTACTCCAGACTAGCCCATGAGCAGTTCTTC	CASSYSRLAHEQFF
TRBV19	-	-	TRBJ2-1	TGTGCCAGTAGTATTAAGGGCCGGGCAGTGCAGTTCTTC	CASSIKGRAVQFF
TRBV6-1	-	TRBD2	TRBJ2-2	TGTGCCAGCAGTGGGCCTAGCGGGTACGTCGGGGAGCTGTTTTTT	CASSGPSGYVGELFF
TRBV10-3	-	TRBD1	TRBJ2-2	TGTGCCATCGCGGGACAGGGGCCCGGGGAGCTGTTTTTT	CAIAGQGPGELFF
TRBV9	-	-	TRBJ1-3	TGTGCCAGCAGCGTAAAGGAGGGGGAAAGTTGGGGTAGAAACACCATATATTTT	CASSVKEGESWGRNTIYF
TRBV5-4	few	-	TRBJ1-2	TGTGCCAGCAGTTCAGATGATTATGGCTACACCTTC	CASSSDDYGYTF
TRBV4-3	once	-	TRBJ1-2	TGCGCCAGCAGCCAAGGCCCCGGGACCGCGTATGGCTACACCTTC	CASSQGPGTAYGYTF
TRBV2	-	-	TRBJ1-1	TGTGCCAGCAGTAATCGGTTTCAGGACATAAACACTGAAGCTTTCTTT	CASSNRFQDINTEAFF
TRBV7-9	-	TRBD1	TRBJ2-5	TGTGCCAGCAGCCGGGGACAGGGGAAGACCCAGTACTTC	CASSRGQGKTQYF
TRBV4-2	-	-	TRBJ2-2	TGTGCCAGCAGCCCAATGAACACCGGGGAGCTGTTTTTT	CASSPMNTGELFF
TRBV9	once	-	TRBJ1-3	TGTGCCAGCAGCGTAAAGGGAACTGGAAACACCATATATTTT	CASSVKGTGNTIYF
TRBV9	few	-	TRBJ1-5	TGTGCCAGCAGCGTAGACGGGGCCAATCAGCCCCAGCATTTT	CASSVDGANQPQHF
TRBV6-5	-	-	TRBJ2-5	TGTGCCAGCAGTATCAGGGGCACCTATGAGACCCAGTACTTC	CASSIRGTYETQYF
TRBV5-5	-	-	TRBJ1-1	TGTGCCAGCAGCGCTGTTATCCAGAACACTGAAGCTTTCTTT	CASSAVIQNTEAFF
TRBV19	-	-	TRBJ1-1	TGTGCCAGTAGTACTACAGGGATGGCGGAAGCTTTCTTT	CASSTTGMAEAFF
TRBV28	-	-	TRBJ1-2	TGTGCCAGCAGTTTATTTGCCCTCAGGGACTATGGCTACACCTTC	CASSLFALRDYGYTF
TRBV6-1	-	TRBD1	TRBJ2-7	TGTGCCAGCAGTGAAGCCGGACAGGACCCCTACGAGCAGTACTTC	CASSEAGQDPYEQYF
TRBV19	few	-	TRBJ1-5	TGTGCCAGTAGTACTCCCGAACGGGGCAATCAGCCCCAGCATTTT	CASSTPERGNQPQHF
TRBV5-1	-	TRBD1	TRBJ1-3	TGCGCCAGCAGCCTGAGTTGGCAGGGGGCGGGTGGAAACACCATATATTTT	CASSLSWQGAGGNTIYF
TRBV7-9	-	-	TRBJ1-2	TGTGCCAGCAGCTCCCCCCTCCAGGACGGCTACACCTTC	CASSSPLQDGYTF
TRBV7-2	-	-	TRBJ2-7	TGTGCCAGCAGCTTAGCTCGGGGGGCCGAGCAGTACTTC	CASSLARGAEQYF
TRBV7-9	-	-	TRBJ2-7	TGTGCCAGCAGCTTTTCGAGAAAAGGGCACTACGAGCAGTACTTC	CASSFSRKGHYEQYF
TRBV6-5	-	TRBD1	TRBJ2-3	TGTGCCAGCACCGGGACAGGGGGCACAGATACGCAGTATTTT	CASTGTGGTDTQYF
TRBV11-1	-	-	TRBJ2-7	TGTGCCAGCAGCTTAGTACAGGGCCACCCTCCCTACGAGCAGTACTTC	CASSLVQGHPPYEQYF
TRBV7-2	-	-	TRBJ2-7	TGTGCCAGCAGCTTAGGTGCCTATAGCTCCTACGAGCAGTACTTC	CASSLGAYSSYEQYF
TRBV6-6	-	-	TRBJ1-3	TGTGCCAGCACCCTTACAGGGAGTGGAAACACCATATATTTT	CASTLTGSGNTIYF
TRBV5-1	-	-	TRBJ2-3	TGCGCCAGCAGCTCCGAGGGGGATACGCAGTATTTT	CASSSEGDTQYF
TRBV6-1	-	-	TRBJ2-3	TGTGCCAGCTACTCCGGGACGGTCCTCACAGATACGCAGTATTTT	CASYSGTVLTDTQYF
TRBV5-1	-	TRBD1	TRBJ2-7	TGCGCCAGCAGCCCTAGGGACAGAGGCGAGCAGTACTTC	CASSPRDRGEQYF
TRBV28	-	TRBD1	TRBJ1-1	TGTGCCAGCAGTAGGGGACAGGTGTGGACTGAAGCTTTCTTT	CASSRGQVWTEAFF
TRBV27	-	TRBD2	TRBJ2-1	TGTGCCAGCAGTCCCCGGACTAGCGGGGGTAAGGAGTTCTTC	CASSPRTSGGKEFF
TRBV6-1	-	TRBD2	TRBJ2-1	TGTGCCAGCAGTGTCGGTTCCGGAGGACTAGCGGTCTATGAGCAGTTCTTC	CASSVGSGGLAVYEQFF
TRBV7-7	-	-	TRBJ2-1	TGTGCTAGCAGCTTAGAATACGGTAATGAGCAGTTCTTC	CASSLEYGNEQFF